This T cell receptor (beta chain) comes out of a study of shared clonotypes between healthy human individuals. CDR1 SGHKS and CDR2 YYEKEE come from the germline V gene (reference sequence). V lost 4 bases and J lost 8, with 10 bases in between. This CDR3 has 12 residues. Adult donors, all healthy and HIV-negative, had no recent acute infections or vaccinations. CD4+ cells underwent separation, giving CD45RA+ naive and CD45RA-negative memory subsets. The study, taken as a whole, reports: With few donors, the genetic and exposure-history diversity represented was limited.

Deep was the level used in running the assay. Libraries were prepared by immunoSEQ multiplex PCR; TCRdb keeps only in-frame clonotypes and omits some of them. The sample has around 1.6 million clones; approximately 98% are singletons. Concerning this clone: Its antigen is unknown.

The specimen was naive CD4+ T cells sorted from blood. The subset denotes: CD45RA+ positively selected. The sequence derives from a man younger than 40 in good health. The chain employs TRBV5-5 and TRBJ2-1, with a weak D call TRBD2 (6 bases). The CDR3 nucleotides read TGTGCCAGCAGCCCGACTAGTTATGAGCAGTTCTTC. Protein: CASSPTSYEQFF.